These 21 T cell receptor beta chains were all obtained from the same sample, sequenced in a study of shared clonotypes between healthy human individuals. Assay: immunoSEQ multiplex PCR; the TCRdb copy retains only in-frame clones and omits some. The sample records more than 2,000,000 clones, more than 90% being singletons. The specimen sequenced was naive CD4+ T cells sorted from blood. The subset: CD45RA+ positively selected. Receptor source: a man in his late teens or twenties in good health.

V usage is TRBV6-6 and J usage is TRBJ2-7; the match to TRBD2 covers 9 bases. V lost 2 bases and J lost 4; bases outside the gene matches: 3. CDR1 is MNHNY, CDR2 SVGAGI, per germline (reference sequence). The CDR3 has 14 residues. The CDR3 nucleotides read TGTGCCAGCAGTTACGGCGGGAGGGTATACGAGCAGTACTTC. As protein: CASSYGGRVYEQYF.

The V and J genes are TRBV10-2 and TRBJ2-1, with D possibly TRBD2 on 6 matching bases. The CDR3 runs 16 residues. Germline lookup yields CDR1 WSHSY and CDR2 SAAADI. Trimming cost V 0 bases and J 6 bases, with 15 bases left between them. CDR3 region: CASSESEWRARNEQFF. The CDR3 DNA follows: TGCGCCAGCAGTGAGTCGGAGTGGAGGGCTCGCAATGAGCAGTTCTTC.

This chain connects TRBV5-4 to TRBJ2-5, with D possibly TRBD1 on 5 matching bases. The CDR3 has 13 amino acids. Trimming cost V 2 bases and J 5 bases, with 10 bases left between them. Looked up from germline, CDR1 is SGHNT and CDR2 is YYREEE (reference sequence). CDR3 DNA sequence: TGTGCCAGCAGCTTTACAGGTTCCGAGACCCAGTACTTC. Encoded protein: CASSFTGSETQYF.

In regard to this clone: At the DNA level, this CDR3 is encoded by other sequences in the same sample as well. V is TRBV2 and J is TRBJ2-5; unclear D gene. Per the germline V gene, CDR1 is SNHLY and CDR2 is FYNNEI. CDR3 length: 13 residues. Deletions cut 5 bases from V and 2 bases from J, with 9 bases between. CDR3 in amino acids: CASSLAEQETQYF. CDR3 DNA: TGTGCCAGCAGTCTGGCAGAGCAAGAGACCCAGTACTTC.

The chain combines TRBV9 with TRBJ1-4; D may be TRBD1 (6 bases). CDR3 length: 16 amino acids. CDR1 is SGDLS, CDR2 YYNGEE, per germline. Trimming cost V 4 bases and J 3 bases, with 16 bases left between them. This chain's CDR3 is CASSSNGGGANEKLFF. DNA for the CDR3: TGTGCCAGCAGCTCCAATGGAGGGGGGGCTAATGAAAAACTGTTTTTT.

Note on this clone: Other DNA sequences within the sample encode an identical CDR3. The chain couples TRBV5-1 to TRBJ2-1; the match to TRBD1 covers 7 bases. This CDR3 comprises 13 residues. Germline assignment: CDR1 SGHRS and CDR2 YFSETQ. V lost 2 bases and J lost 4; bases outside the gene matches: 0. DNA of the CDR3: TGCGCCAGCAGCTTACAGGGGTACAATGAGCAGTTCTTC. It codes for CASSLQGYNEQFF.

CDR3 sequence: CASRGQNTEAFF. The CDR3 DNA reads TGTGCCAGCAGGGGACAGAACACTGAAGCTTTCTTT. The chain combines TRBV7-2 with TRBJ1-1; TRBD1 is a possible D gene (6 bases). CDR1 and CDR2 from the germline V gene are SGHTA and FQGNSA. The CDR3 length is 12 residues. The germline V and J ends were trimmed by 6 bases and 1 base, with 6 bases remaining between them. The whole variable domain, filled in from reference TRBV7-2 and TRBJ1-1, reads GAGVSQSPSNKVTEKGKDVELRCDPISGHTALYWYRQSLGQGLEFLIYFQGNSAPDKSGLPSDRFSAERTGGSVSTLTIQRTQQEDSAVYLCASRGQNTEAFFGQGTRLTVV.

The chain couples TRBV2 to TRBJ1-1, with D unclear. Trimming removed 1 base at V and 0 bases at J, with 9 bases between. This CDR3 region has 15 residues. Germline V gives CDR1 SNHLY, CDR2 FYNNEI. CDR3 in DNA: TGTGCCAGCAGTGAAGAGGTCTACATGAACACTGAAGCTTTCTTT. The encoded protein is CASSEEVYMNTEAFF.

The chain combines TRBV2 with TRBJ2-1; the match to TRBD2 covers 10 bases. The CDR3 sequence is 17 residues long. Germline loops: CDR1 SNHLY, CDR2 FYNNEI. V lost 2 bases, J lost 2 bases, and 6 bases stayed unmatched. The CDR3 nucleotides read TGTGCCAGCAGTGAAAGGGCTAGCGGGAGCACCTACAATGAGCAGTTCTTC. Residues: CASSERASGSTYNEQFF.

The genes are TRBV19 and TRBJ1-4; the D gene is possibly TRBD1 (5 bases). Germline assignment: CDR1 LNHDA and CDR2 SQIVND (reference sequence). The CDR3 sequence is 14 residues long. Deletions cut 7 bases from V and 4 bases from J, with 13 bases between. The CDR3 reads CASKTPRDNEKLFF. DNA of the CDR3: TGTGCCAGTAAAACCCCCAGGGATAATGAAAAACTGTTTTTT. Combining the CDR3 with reference TRBV19 and TRBJ1-4 gives the whole variable domain DGGITQSPKYLFRKEGQNVTLSCEQNLNHDAMYWYRQDPGQGLRLIYYSQIVNDFQKGDIAEGYSVSREKKESFPLTVTSAQKNPTAFYLCASKTPRDNEKLFFGSGTQLSVL.

Concerning this clone itself: Other DNA sequences from this sample encode an identical CDR3 as well. The V call is TRBV11-3, the J call TRBJ2-1; 10 bases map to TRBD2. With V trimmed by 6 bases and J by 4 bases, 6 bases remained unmatched. The length of the CDR3 is 15 residues. Germline values: CDR1 SGHNT, CDR2 YENEEA. CDR3 sequence reads: CASSSGTSAYNEQFF. CDR3 nucleotides: TGTGCCAGCAGTTCCGGGACTAGCGCGTACAATGAGCAGTTCTTC.

J is TRBJ2-1 and V is TRBV7-9; 9 positions match TRBD2. This CDR3 has 17 residues. The germline CDR1 and CDR2 sequences are SEHNR and FQNEAQ (reference sequence). Trimming removed 1 base from V and 2 bases from J; junction bases left unmatched: 6. The CDR3 reads CASSLGVAGVTYNEQFF. The CDR3 coding sequence is TGTGCCAGCAGCTTAGGGGTAGCGGGAGTGACCTACAATGAGCAGTTCTTC.

The chain recombines TRBV7-8 with TRBJ2-7; 8 positions agree with TRBD1. The CDR3 is 14 amino acids. After removal of 5 bases from V and 6 bases from J, the junction contained 9 bases not matched to a gene. Germline CDR1 SGHVS, CDR2 FQNEAQ. Written as DNA, the CDR3 is TGTGCCAGCAGCCCACAGGGGGTTTGGCGCGAGCAGTACTTC. Its translation is CASSPQGVWREQYF.

Concerning this clone itself: Other DNA sequences in this specimen translate into the identical CDR3. The chain has TRBV7-2 and TRBJ2-7, with TRBD2 identical over 14 bases. J was trimmed by 2 bases and V by 5 bases; bases with no gene match: 5. This CDR3 has 16 residues. In germline, CDR1 is SGHTA, CDR2 FQGNSA. CDR3 in amino acids: CASSLGLAGGAYEQYF. The CDR3 DNA reads TGTGCCAGCAGCCTCGGACTAGCGGGAGGAGCCTACGAGCAGTACTTC.

In DNA, the CDR3 is TGTGCCAGCAGTTACAAGGGACTAGCATCGAATGAGCAGTTCTTC. This sequence encodes CASSYKGLASNEQFF. The V and J genes are TRBV6-5 and TRBJ2-1, with 9 bases fitting TRBD2. J gave up 7 bases and V 2 bases, and 6 bases lay outside the gene matches. The CDR3 consists of 15 residues. Germline loops: CDR1 MNHEY, CDR2 SVGAGI.

In its sample, this clone was seen once. V usage is TRBV5-4 and J usage is TRBJ1-4; D uncertain. Germline V CDR1 and CDR2: SGHNT, YYREEE (reference sequence). Trimming shortened V by 3 bases and J by 0 bases, and 9 bases separated the two germline ends. The CDR3 is made up of 15 amino acids. In nucleotides, the CDR3 is TGTGCCAGCAGCTCACCTTCAACAACTAATGAAAAACTGTTTTTT. This sequence encodes CASSSPSTTNEKLFF. Combining the CDR3 with reference TRBV5-4 and TRBJ1-4 gives the whole variable domain ETGVTQSPTHLIKTRGQQVTLRCSSQSGHNTVSWYQQALGQGPQFIFQYYREEENGRGNFPPRFSGLQFPNYSSELNVNALELDDSALYLCASSSPSTTNEKLFFGSGTQLSVL.

Written as DNA, the CDR3 is TGTGCCAGTAGTCAGGCCCACGGCACCGGGGAGCTGTTTTTT. It translates to CASSQAHGTGELFF. This chain joins TRBV19 and TRBJ2-2, with D unresolved. From germline, CDR1 is LNHDA and CDR2 SQIVND (reference sequence). The V gene lost 5 bases and the J gene lost 4 bases, with 11 bases spanning the gap. CDR3 size: 14 residues.

The CDR3 region has the DNA TGTGCCAGCAGCGTACGACCCGGTGGATTCATGGGACAGAGTAATGAAAAACTGTTTTTT. Residues: CASSVRPGGFMGQSNEKLFF. The chain employs TRBV9 and TRBJ1-4; 7 nucleotides align to TRBD1. This CDR3 region has 20 residues. The V gene end was trimmed by 1 base and the J gene end by 4 bases; junction bases not matched to a gene: 19. Germline V gene lookup returns CDR1 SGDLS and CDR2 YYNGEE.

The chain recombines TRBV2 with TRBJ2-3, with D unresolved. Germline CDR1 and CDR2: SNHLY and FYNNEI. V was trimmed by 4 bases and J by 12 bases, leaving 8 bases between them. CDR3 length: 10 amino acids. The CDR3, as DNA: TGTGCCAGCAGTGCGGATAAACAGTATTTT. This encodes CASSADKQYF.

On this clone itself: The sample holds other DNA sequences that translate to the same CDR3. The chain joins TRBV7-2 to TRBJ2-1; no clear D gene. In germline, CDR1 is SGHTA, CDR2 FQGNSA. Trimming took off 5 bases at V and 6 bases at J, with 8 bases between the two ends. The CDR3 runs to 12 residues. The CDR3 nucleotides read TGTGCCAGCAGCCCCCCCCTCAATGAGCAGTTCTTC. Its protein is CASSPPLNEQFF.

The chain is built from TRBV25-1 and TRBJ1-2, with D unresolved. Trimming cost V 3 bases and J 4 bases, with 15 bases left between them. The CDR3 length is 15 residues. Germline values: CDR1 MGHDK, CDR2 SYGVNS. The CDR3 nucleotides are TGTGCCAGCAGTGAGGAGGGTCGTCCTTTCTATGGCTACACCTTC. Translated: CASSEEGRPFYGYTF.